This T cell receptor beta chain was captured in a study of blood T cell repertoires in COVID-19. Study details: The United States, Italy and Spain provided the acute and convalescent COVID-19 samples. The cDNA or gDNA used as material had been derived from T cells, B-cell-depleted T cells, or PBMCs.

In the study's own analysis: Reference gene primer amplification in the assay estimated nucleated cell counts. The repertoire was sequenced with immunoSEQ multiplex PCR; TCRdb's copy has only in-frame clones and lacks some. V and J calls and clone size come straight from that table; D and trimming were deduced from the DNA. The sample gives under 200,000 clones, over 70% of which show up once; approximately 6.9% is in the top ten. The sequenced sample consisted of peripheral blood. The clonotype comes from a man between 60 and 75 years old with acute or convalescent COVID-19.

The CDR3 sequence: CASSRGRWRGDEQYF. In nucleotides, the CDR3 is TGTGCCAGCAGCCGAGGACGGTGGCGGGGGGACGAGCAGTACTTC. The rearrangement uses TRBV28 and TRBJ2-7; 8 bases align to TRBD2. V lost 6 bases to trimming and J lost 5 bases; unmatched junction nucleotides: 12. Germline assignment: CDR1 MDHEN and CDR2 SYDVKM. This CDR3 comprises 15 residues.